This T cell receptor beta chain is from a study of regulatory T cells in long-lasting Graves disease. The table lists this clonotype with many counts. Time point defined: newly diagnosed GD, antithyroid drugs for less than 3 months. RNA extracted from PBMCs served as the sequencing template. The patients included were those that came from an endocrinology department in Xi'an, China. Arm-PCR of CDR3 regions with iRepertoire HTBI primers generated TCR beta libraries. Via MiXCR, TCRdb re-called the multiplex PCR reads, giving one row per CDR3 protein. Of fewer than 650,000 distinct CDR3 sequences in the sample, roughly 15% are singletons; the top ten hold around a sixth. These data also formed part of another study, on T cells in Graves' hyperthyroidism and ophthalmopathy.

Sequenced material: peripheral blood mononuclear cells (PBMCs), taken at new diagnosis, from a patient treated with antithyroid drugs. This TCR came from a woman in her twenties or thirties with Graves disease.

In nucleotides, the CDR3 is TGTGCCAGCAGTTATGAAGGGAGATACGAGCAGTACTTC. Protein sequence: CASSYEGRYEQYF. The rearrangement uses TRBV27 and TRBJ2-7; TRBD2 might be the D (5 bases). This CDR3 is 13 amino acids long. Germline CDR1 reads MNHEY; CDR2 reads SMNVEV (reference sequence). The V and J ends lost 4 bases and 4 bases respectively, with 11 bases between them.